A single sample is the source of the 22 T cell receptor beta chains below, sequenced in a study of Graves' ophthalmopathy and Graves' hyperthyroidism. Investigators amplified TCR beta CDR3 regions from RNA transcripts. Following a first-round RT-PCR that used HTBI primers, a second-round multiplex PCR was carried out. TCRdb reprocessed the multiplex PCR reads via MiXCR and lists one record per CDR3 protein. The table has 300,000 to 350,000 distinct CDR3 sequences, roughly 17% seen once. The sequenced material came from peripheral blood. Receptor source: an adult man with Graves' ophthalmopathy.

This clonotype was observed many times. This chain links TRBV24-1 with TRBJ2-7; 7 bases agree with TRBD1. This CDR3 has 16 residues. CDR1 KGHDR and CDR2 SFDVKD come from the germline V gene. Trimming took 0 bases from V and 1 from J; bases not matched to a gene: 5. The CDR3 sequence: CATSDLGPDRSYEQYF. The CDR3 DNA follows: TGTGCCACCAGTGATTTGGGGCCGGACAGGTCCTACGAGCAGTACTTC.

The table lists this clonotype with many counts. The rearrangement joins TRBV27 to TRBJ2-5; D possibly corresponds to TRBD2 (5 bases). The CDR3 has 14 residues. Trimming pared 5 bases from V and 4 bases from J, leaving 14 bases between. CDR1 and CDR2 from the germline V gene are MNHEY and SMNVEV (reference sequence). The CDR3 nucleotides are TGTGCCAGCAGTCCCCTCGGGGATCGAGAGACCCAGTACTTC. Amino acids: CASSPLGDRETQYF.

This clonotype appeared once. The rearrangement links TRBV20-1 to TRBJ1-1; 8 nucleotides line up with TRBD1. V lost 0 bases, J lost 3 bases, and 6 bases stayed unmatched. Germline CDR1 DFQATT, CDR2 SNEGSKA (reference sequence). The CDR3 has 15 residues. The CDR3 coding sequence is TGCAGTGCTAGAGATCCTCAGGGGGCGGACACTGAAGCTTTCTTT. Amino acid sequence: CSARDPQGADTEAFF.

This chain joins TRBV12-3 or TRBV12-4 and TRBJ1-1; D is undetermined. The V and J ends lost 5 bases and 1 base respectively, with 11 bases between them. CDR3 size: 14 residues. As DNA, the CDR3 is TGTGCCAGCAGTATCCCCTTTTCGAACACTGAAGCTTTCTTT. It specifies CASSIPFSNTEAFF.

This clonotype was found once. This rearrangement joins TRBV7-3 to TRBJ1-1; D is possibly TRBD1 (6 bases). Trimming removed 1 base at V and 6 bases at J, with 12 bases between. Germline-derived CDR1 and CDR2 are SGHTA and FQGTGA. CDR3 length equals 14 residues. CDR3 bases: TGTGCCAGCAGCTTAATGGGGGGGGCCGCTGAAGCTTTCTTT. It encodes CASSLMGGAAEAFF.

This clonotype was detected ten times or more. The chain carries TRBV7-9 and TRBJ2-7; 8 bases are a match to TRBD2. In germline, CDR1 is SEHNR, CDR2 FQNEAQ (reference sequence). The CDR3 covers 11 residues. CDR3 coding DNA: TGTGCGAAGCGGGAGTTCTACGAGCAGTACTTC. Residues: CAKREFYEQYF.

V is TRBV6-1 and J is TRBJ2-7, with D perhaps matching TRBD1 (7 bases). V dropped 7 bases and J dropped 9 bases, with 19 bases sitting between them. The CDR3 totals 13 residues. CDR1 and CDR2 from the germline V gene are MNHNS and SASEGT. CDR3 region: CASNRRGDLGQYF. In nucleotides, the CDR3 is TGTGCCAGCAATCGCAGGGGGGACCTAGGGCAGTACTTC.

Many counts were recorded for this clonotype. The CDR3 DNA sequence: TGCAGTGCTGTAAGCGGGAGGACTCTCTACGAGCAGTACTTC. It encodes CSAVSGRTLYEQYF. The chain links TRBV20-1 to TRBJ2-7; 9 nucleotides align to TRBD2. Germline values: CDR1 DFQATT, CDR2 SNEGSKA (reference sequence). CDR3 length: 14 residues. Trimming took 5 bases from V and 3 from J; bases not matched to a gene: 8.

The sample holds many counts of this clonotype. The chain has TRBV10-3 and TRBJ1-1; the match to TRBD1 covers 7 bases. Germline V gene sequence: CDR1 ENHRY, CDR2 SYGVKD. This CDR3 contains 14 residues. V was pared by 7 bases and J by 3 bases, with 8 bases of the junction left unmatched. CDR3 loop: CAITGTAKDTEAFF. DNA of the CDR3: TGTGCCATCACTGGGACAGCTAAGGACACTGAAGCTTTCTTT.

This clonotype was seen at least ten times. This chain connects TRBV7-9 to TRBJ1-1, with D tentatively TRBD1 (6 bases). Between the trimmed V and J ends, which lost 5 bases and 6 bases, there was a span of 13 bases. The V gene's germline CDR1 is SEHNR and CDR2 FQNEAQ (reference sequence). The CDR3 runs 13 residues. CDR3 nucleotides: TGTGCCAGCAGCCGGGACATTCGGGCTGAAGCTTTCTTT. It codes for CASSRDIRAEAFF.

In this sample, this clonotype turned up many times. J is TRBJ1-6 and V is TRBV5-1; D unresolved. With 3 bases removed from V and 5 bases from J, the gap between germline ends came to 15 bases. Germline CDR1 reads SGHRS; CDR2 reads YFSETQ. The length of the CDR3 is 16 residues. The CDR3 bases are TGCGCCAGCAGCTCCCGCCCATCCGGGGATAATTCACCCCTCCACTTT. The encoded protein is CASSSRPSGDNSPLHF.

Many counts were recorded for this clonotype. The rearrangement joins TRBV29-1 to TRBJ2-5; D perhaps matches TRBD2 (5 bases). Between the trimmed V and J ends, which lost 3 bases and 0 bases, there was a span of 5 bases. This CDR3 has 12 residues. CDR1 and CDR2 (germline): SQVTM, ANQGSEA. The CDR3 nucleotides are TGCAGCGTTGAGGACTACCAAGAGACCCAGTACTTC. Protein product: CSVEDYQETQYF. Full variable domain (outside the CDR3, taken from reference TRBV29-1 and TRBJ2-5): SAVISQKPSRDICQRGTSLTIQCQVDSQVTMMFWYRQQPGQSLTLIATANQGSEATYESGFVIDKFPISRPNLTFSTLTVSNMSPEDSSIYLCSVEDYQETQYFGPGTRLLVL.

In its sample, this clonotype was seen many times. The V gene is TRBV6-2 or TRBV6-3, the J gene TRBJ2-5, with 10 bases aligning to TRBD1. Trimming took 4 bases from V and 2 from J; bases not matched to a gene: 4. CDR3 length: 15 amino acids. Germline values: CDR1 MNHEY, CDR2 SVGEGT. The CDR3 DNA reads as TGTGCCAGCAGTTCCCTGGGACAGGGGCAAGAGACCCAGTACTTC. Protein sequence: CASSSLGQGQETQYF.

This clonotype was seen many times. The rearrangement joins TRBV6-1 to TRBJ1-6; TRBD1 aligns across 8 bases. J lost 7 bases, V lost 5 bases, and 10 bases had no gene match. This CDR3 is built from 16 residues. Germline values: CDR1 MNHNS, CDR2 SASEGT. The CDR3 DNA reads TGTGCCAGCAGTCTCACAGGGGGGAGAAACAATTCACCCCTCCACTTT. It translates to CASSLTGGRNNSPLHF.

This clonotype was detected many times. The chain joins TRBV3-1 to TRBJ2-7; 12 bases match TRBD1. The CDR3 sequence is 14 residues long. V lost 3 bases to trimming and J lost 6 bases; unmatched junction nucleotides: 3. Germline CDR1 is LGHDT and CDR2 is YNNKEL (reference sequence). Written as DNA, the CDR3 is TGTGCCAGCAGCCACCGGGACAGGGGGCGCGAGCAGTACTTC. Translated: CASSHRDRGREQYF.

Note on this clonotype: A read error is possible here, since a much larger clone lies one base away. The V and J genes are TRBV19 and TRBJ1-5; D ambiguous. This CDR3 spans 15 amino acids. Germline loops: CDR1 LNHDA, CDR2 SQIVND (reference sequence). This chain's CDR3 is CVSSMPGADNQPQHF. CDR3 sequence (DNA): TGTGTCAGTAGTATGCCTGGAGCGGACAATCAGCCCCAGCATTTT.

This clonotype was seen ten or more times. The chain is built from TRBV6-5 and TRBJ2-7; TRBD1 matches at 7 bases. From germline, CDR1 is MNHEY and CDR2 SVGAGI. Germline trimming cut 0 bases from V and 4 bases from J; bases unmatched to any gene: 12. This CDR3 comprises 17 residues. The CDR3 here is CASSYSIKGRGRYEQYF. CDR3 bases: TGTGCCAGCAGTTACTCGATCAAGGGTAGGGGGCGGTACGAGCAGTACTTC.

This chain joins TRBV20-1 and TRBJ1-6; 8 bases agree with TRBD1. In germline, CDR1 is DFQATT, CDR2 SNEGSKA (reference sequence). V was pared by 3 bases and J by 13 bases, with 11 bases of the junction left unmatched. This CDR3 has 14 residues. The CDR3 DNA reads as TGCAGTGCTAGCTCCGGACAGGGCCCTTCTCCCCTCCACTTT. Translation gives CSASSGQGPSPLHF.

The chain couples TRBV28 to TRBJ1-1; D is undetermined. The CDR3 sequence is 14 residues long. Between the trimmed V and J ends, which lost 7 bases and 5 bases, there was a span of 17 bases. Looked up from germline, CDR1 is MDHEN and CDR2 is SYDVKM. The CDR3 coding sequence is TGTGCCAGCACTAGGGAACACCGCGTGACTGAAGCTTTCTTT. Translating gives CASTREHRVTEAFF. Drawing the rest from reference TRBV28 and TRBJ1-1, the complete variable domain is DVKVTQSSRYLVKRTGEKVFLECVQDMDHENMFWYRQDPGLGLRLIYFSYDVKMKEKGDIPEGYSVSREKKERFSLILESASTNQTSMYLCASTREHRVTEAFFGQGTRLTVV.

There are many counts of this clonotype. This chain connects TRBV6-2 or TRBV6-3 to TRBJ1-1; maybe TRBD1 (6 bases). V shed 2 bases and J shed 4 bases, with 11 bases lying between them. CDR1 is MNHEY and CDR2 is SVGEGT in the germline V gene. The CDR3 is 14 amino acids. The CDR3 nucleotides are TGTGCCAGCAGTTACAGGAGGGGGGCCACTGAAGCTTTCTTT. This gives the protein CASSYRRGATEAFF.

In its sample, this clonotype was seen many times. V gene TRBV19 combines with J gene TRBJ2-7; D uncertain. V lost 3 bases and J lost 3, with 12 bases in between. In germline, CDR1 is LNHDA, CDR2 SQIVND (reference sequence). The CDR3 loop spans 14 amino acids. CDR3 nucleotide sequence: TGTGCCAGTAGTATCCGGGCCGGCGGCTACGAGCAGTACTTC. Translated, it gives CASSIRAGGYEQYF.

This clonotype showed up many times. One end of the junction does not line up with germline, which may come from a read error. The chain combines TRBV12-3 or TRBV12-4 with TRBJ1-1; tentatively, D is TRBD1 (5 bases). The CDR3 length is 13 residues. The CDR3, as DNA: TGCGCCAGCAGCTTGGTAGGGGTCACTGAAGCTTTCTTT. Amino acids: CASSLVGVTEAFF.